Following are 16 T cell receptor beta chains from one sample sequenced in a study of T cell responses to AZD1222 COVID-19 vaccine. Only in-frame clones appear in the TCRdb table, and some are missing; sequencing was by immunoSEQ multiplex PCR. The sample has over 45,000 clones; around 85% are singletons. Sequencing used peripheral blood, obtained on day 0 of MenACWY control vaccination. The receptors originated from an adult in good health.

This clone showed up just once. J is TRBJ1-2 and V is TRBV19; D gene unclear. Trimming removed 4 bases from V and 0 bases from J, with 12 bases in between. CDR1 and CDR2 from the germline V gene are LNHDA and SQIVND (reference sequence). This CDR3 is 15 amino acids long. CDR3 sequence (DNA): TGTGCCAGTAGTACCCCGGGCACAACTAACTATGGCTACACCTTC. Its protein product is CASSTPGTTNYGYTF.

This chain joins TRBV11-3 and TRBJ2-2; D remains unclear. Trimming removed 5 bases from V and 2 bases from J, with 12 bases in between. This CDR3 has 15 residues. Per the germline V gene, CDR1 is SGHNT and CDR2 is YENEEA. The CDR3 reads CASSQGLPNTGELFF. The CDR3 DNA follows: TGTGCCAGCAGCCAAGGCCTACCTAACACCGGGGAGCTGTTTTTT.

The chain has TRBV6-5 and TRBJ2-2; D may be TRBD2 (6 bases). Germline V gene lookup returns CDR1 MNHEY and CDR2 SVGAGI. The CDR3 runs 14 residues. The ends were cut back, 8 bases at V and 2 bases at J, with 12 bases in the middle. The chain's CDR3 is CASRGGINTGELFF. The CDR3 nucleotides are TGTGCCAGCCGAGGCGGGATAAACACCGGGGAGCTGTTTTTT.

The chain is built from TRBV19 and TRBJ2-3, with D maybe TRBD2 (6 bases). Germline assignment: CDR1 LNHDA and CDR2 SQIVND (reference sequence). The CDR3 covers 14 residues. The ends were cut back, 3 bases at V and 7 bases at J, with 14 bases in the middle. The CDR3 DNA follows: TGTGCCAGTAGTATCCCGGAGGGGAGTTATACGCAGTATTTT. The encoded protein is CASSIPEGSYTQYF.

The chain joins TRBV13 to TRBJ2-2, with 7 positions matching TRBD2. The CDR3 covers 16 residues. Germline trimming cut 3 bases from V and 3 bases from J; bases unmatched to any gene: 7. CDR1 PRHDT and CDR2 FYEKMQ come from the germline V gene (reference sequence). The CDR3 nucleotides are TGTGCCAGCAGCTTCGTCTTTGCGGGGGACACCGGGGAGCTGTTTTTT. Protein: CASSFVFAGDTGELFF. Filled out from reference TRBV13 and TRBJ2-2, the complete variable domain reads AAGVIQSPRHLIKEKRETATLKCYPIPRHDTVYWYQQGPGQDPQFLISFYEKMQSDKGSIPDRFSAQQFSDYHSELNMSSLELGDSALYFCASSFVFAGDTGELFFGEGSRLTVL.

The chain is built from TRBV7-9 and TRBJ2-3, with D unresolved. The CDR3 covers 15 residues. Germline V gives CDR1 SEHNR, CDR2 FQNEAQ (reference sequence). The ends were cut back, 0 bases at V and 0 bases at J, with 7 bases in the middle. The CDR3 is CASSLAVPSTDTQYF. The CDR3 nucleotides are TGTGCCAGCAGCTTAGCGGTTCCTAGCACAGATACGCAGTATTTT.

The V gene is TRBV30, the J gene TRBJ1-6, with TRBD1 matching over 7 bases. The CDR3 sequence is 16 residues long. J gave up 4 bases and V 1 base, and 7 bases lay outside the gene matches. Germline V gene data show CDR1 as GTSNPN and CDR2 as SVGIG (reference sequence). The CDR3 is CAWSARQGRYNSPLHF. The CDR3 region has the DNA TGTGCCTGGAGTGCAAGACAGGGTCGGTATAATTCACCCCTCCACTTT.

J is TRBJ1-2 and V is TRBV10-3, with a possible D match to TRBD1 (6 bases). Trimming removed 0 bases from V and 2 bases from J, with 10 bases in between. This CDR3 spans 15 amino acids. Germline V gene sequence: CDR1 ENHRY, CDR2 SYGVKD. CDR3 in amino acids: CAISESGGLNYGYTF. As DNA, the CDR3 is TGTGCCATCAGTGAGTCGGGGGGGCTCAACTATGGCTACACCTTC.

The V gene is TRBV19, the J gene TRBJ2-2; no firm D call. From germline, CDR1 is LNHDA and CDR2 SQIVND (reference sequence). CDR3 length: 13 amino acids. V was clipped by 1 base and J by 6 bases, with 6 bases between them. The DNA for the CDR3 is TGTGCCAGTAGTATAGGCGGCCCCGGGGAGCTGTTTTTT. As protein: CASSIGGPGELFF.

This chain uses TRBV28 with TRBJ1-5, with a possible D match to TRBD1 (6 bases). The CDR3 covers 14 residues. In germline, CDR1 is MDHEN, CDR2 SYDVKM. V was clipped by 6 bases and J by 4 bases, with 13 bases between them. The CDR3 reads CASRSPGVNQPQHF. CDR3 bases: TGTGCCAGCAGGTCGCCAGGGGTAAATCAGCCCCAGCATTTT.

The chain links TRBV4-3 to TRBJ2-7; D is uncertain. V shed 4 bases and J shed 0 bases, with 13 bases lying between them. Per the germline V gene, CDR1 is LGHNA and CDR2 is YSLEER. The CDR3 contains 15 residues. This CDR3 reads CASSPTFRTSYEQYF. The CDR3 coding sequence is TGCGCCAGCAGCCCCACCTTTAGGACCTCCTACGAGCAGTACTTC.

V gene TRBV3-1 (or the pseudogene TRBV3-2) combines with J gene TRBJ2-1; D is ambiguous. The CDR3 has 12 amino acids. The ends were cut back, 4 bases at V and 7 bases at J, with 8 bases in the middle. The germline gives CDR1 LGHDT, CDR2 YNNKEL (reference sequence). The CDR3, as DNA: TGTGCCAGCAGCCTACTGACGAATGAGCAGTTCTTC. Translating it yields CASSLLTNEQFF.

On this clone: The same CDR3 can be traced to other DNA sequences in this sample. The V and J genes are TRBV7-2 and TRBJ1-5; TRBD1 might be the D (6 bases). CDR3 size: 13 residues. Trimming removed 5 bases from V and 4 bases from J, with 9 bases in between. Germline V gene sequence: CDR1 SGHTA, CDR2 FQGNSA. The CDR3 loop is CASSPQGNQPQHF. CDR3 DNA: TGTGCCAGCAGCCCACAGGGAAATCAGCCCCAGCATTTT.

The gene calls are TRBV4-2 and TRBJ1-5; the D is unclear. Germline CDR1 is LGHNA and CDR2 is YNFKEQ. The V end lost 1 base, the J end lost 3 bases, and 10 bases lay between the germline ends. The CDR3 consists of 15 residues. The CDR3 here is CASSQGQVVNQPQHF. CDR3 nucleotides: TGTGCCAGCAGCCAAGGGCAGGTCGTCAATCAGCCCCAGCATTTT.

The chain employs TRBV5-1 and TRBJ2-1, with no clear D. This CDR3 comprises 15 residues. Germline V CDR1 and CDR2: SGHRS, YFSETQ. The V end lost 1 base, the J end lost 8 bases, and 16 bases lay between the germline ends. The CDR3 coding sequence is TGCGCCAGCAGCTTGTATAACAATCTCGGCGATGAGCAGTTCTTC. It codes for CASSLYNNLGDEQFF.

The chain combines TRBV29-1 with TRBJ1-1; D is ambiguous. V lost 5 bases to trimming and J lost 3 bases, with 10 bases between them. From germline, CDR1 is SQVTM and CDR2 ANQGSEA. CDR3 length: 12 residues. The DNA for the CDR3 is TGCAGCGTTCTGTCCCAGGACACTGAAGCTTTCTTT. Residues: CSVLSQDTEAFF.